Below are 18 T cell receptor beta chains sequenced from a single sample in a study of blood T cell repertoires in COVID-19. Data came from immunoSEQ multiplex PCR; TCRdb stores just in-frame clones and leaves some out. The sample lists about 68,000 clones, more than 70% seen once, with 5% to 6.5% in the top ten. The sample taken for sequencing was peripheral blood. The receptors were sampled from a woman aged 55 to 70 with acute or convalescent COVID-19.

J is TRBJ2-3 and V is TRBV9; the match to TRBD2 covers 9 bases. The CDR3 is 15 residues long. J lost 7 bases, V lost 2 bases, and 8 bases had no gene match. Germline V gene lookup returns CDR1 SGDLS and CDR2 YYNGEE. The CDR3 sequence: CASSVQASGANTQYF. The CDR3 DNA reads TGTGCCAGCAGCGTGCAGGCTAGCGGGGCTAATACGCAGTATTTT.

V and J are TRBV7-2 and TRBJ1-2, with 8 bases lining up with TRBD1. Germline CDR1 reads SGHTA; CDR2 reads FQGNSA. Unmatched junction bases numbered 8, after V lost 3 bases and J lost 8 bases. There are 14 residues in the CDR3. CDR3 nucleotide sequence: TGTGCCAGCAGCTTGGGGACAGGCGGAGGGGGCTACACCTTC. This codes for CASSLGTGGGGYTF.

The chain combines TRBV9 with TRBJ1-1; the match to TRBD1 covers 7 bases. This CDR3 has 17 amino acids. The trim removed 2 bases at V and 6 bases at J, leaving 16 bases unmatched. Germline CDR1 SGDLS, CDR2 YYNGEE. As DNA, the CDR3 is TGTGCCAGCAGCGTTTCCCCGCCTGACAGGGCAGGGGCTGAAGCTTTCTTT. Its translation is CASSVSPPDRAGAEAFF.

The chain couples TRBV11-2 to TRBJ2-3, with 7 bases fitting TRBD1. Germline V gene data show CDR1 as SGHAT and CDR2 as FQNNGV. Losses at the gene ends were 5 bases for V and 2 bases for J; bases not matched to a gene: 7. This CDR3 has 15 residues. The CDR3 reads CASSARTGLTDTQYF. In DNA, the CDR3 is TGTGCCAGCAGCGCCCGGACAGGACTCACAGATACGCAGTATTTT.

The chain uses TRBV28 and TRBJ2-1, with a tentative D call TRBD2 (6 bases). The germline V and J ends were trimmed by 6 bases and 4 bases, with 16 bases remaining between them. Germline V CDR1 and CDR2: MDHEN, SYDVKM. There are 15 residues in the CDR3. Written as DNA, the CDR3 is TGTGCCAGCAGCTCACGGCGACTAGTTTACAATGAGCAGTTCTTC. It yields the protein CASSSRRLVYNEQFF.

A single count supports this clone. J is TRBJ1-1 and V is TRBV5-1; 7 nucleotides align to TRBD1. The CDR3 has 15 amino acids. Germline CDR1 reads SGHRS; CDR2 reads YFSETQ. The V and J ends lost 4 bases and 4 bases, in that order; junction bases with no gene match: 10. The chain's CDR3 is CASSIDRVRGTEAFF. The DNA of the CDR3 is TGCGCCAGCAGCATCGACAGGGTTCGGGGCACTGAAGCTTTCTTT.

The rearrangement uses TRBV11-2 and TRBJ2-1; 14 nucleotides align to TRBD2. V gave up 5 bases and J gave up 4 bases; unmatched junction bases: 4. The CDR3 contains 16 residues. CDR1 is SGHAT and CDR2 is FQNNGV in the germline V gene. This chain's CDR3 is CASSPGTSGGYNEQFF. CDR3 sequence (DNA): TGTGCCAGCAGCCCCGGGACTAGCGGGGGATACAATGAGCAGTTCTTC.

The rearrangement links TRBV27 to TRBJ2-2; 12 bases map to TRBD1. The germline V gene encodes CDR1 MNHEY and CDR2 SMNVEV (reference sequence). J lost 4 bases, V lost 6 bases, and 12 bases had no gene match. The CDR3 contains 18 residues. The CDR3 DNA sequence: TGTGCCAGCAGACCCCGGGACAGGGGGCGATGGGGCACCGGGGAGCTGTTTTTT. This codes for CASRPRDRGRWGTGELFF.

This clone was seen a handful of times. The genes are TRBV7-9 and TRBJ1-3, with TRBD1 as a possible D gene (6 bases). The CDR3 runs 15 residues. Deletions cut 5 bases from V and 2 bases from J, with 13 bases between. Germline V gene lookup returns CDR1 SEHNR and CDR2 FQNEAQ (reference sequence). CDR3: CASSNIGGAGNTIYF. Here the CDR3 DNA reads TGTGCCAGCAGCAACATAGGGGGAGCTGGAAACACCATATATTTT. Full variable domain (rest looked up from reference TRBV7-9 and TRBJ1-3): DTGVSQNPRHKITKRGQNVTFRCDPISEHNRLYWYRQTLGQGPEFLTYFQNEAQLEKSRLLSDRFSAERPKGSFSTLEIQRTEQGDSAMYLCASSNIGGAGNTIYFGEGSWLTVV.

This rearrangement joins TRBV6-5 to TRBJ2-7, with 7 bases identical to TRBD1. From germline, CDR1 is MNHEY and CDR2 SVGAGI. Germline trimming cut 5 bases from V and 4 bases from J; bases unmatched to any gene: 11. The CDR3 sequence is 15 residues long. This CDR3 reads CASSKITGVGYEQYF. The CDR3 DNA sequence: TGTGCCAGCAGTAAGATCACAGGGGTGGGTTACGAGCAGTACTTC.

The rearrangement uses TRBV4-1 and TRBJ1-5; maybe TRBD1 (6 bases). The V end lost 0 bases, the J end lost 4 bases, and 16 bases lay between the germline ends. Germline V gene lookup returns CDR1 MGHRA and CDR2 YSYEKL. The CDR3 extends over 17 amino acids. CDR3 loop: CASSQEGGGHSNQPQHF. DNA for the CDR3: TGCGCCAGCAGCCAAGAAGGGGGTGGGCACAGTAATCAGCCCCAGCATTTT.

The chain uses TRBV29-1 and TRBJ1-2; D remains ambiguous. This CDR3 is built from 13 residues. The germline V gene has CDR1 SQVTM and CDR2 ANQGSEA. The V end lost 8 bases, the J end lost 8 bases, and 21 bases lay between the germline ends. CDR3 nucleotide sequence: TGCAGCCTGTCCAGGCCCACCGCTGACGGCTACACCTTC. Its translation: CSLSRPTADGYTF.

The CDR3 DNA follows: TGTGCCAGCAGCTCCCCTATCGGGGGGCAGTACCAAGAGACCCAGTACTTC. It encodes CASSSPIGGQYQETQYF. The V gene is TRBV7-9, the J gene TRBJ2-5; a weak D match, TRBD2 (7 bases). Trimming cost V 4 bases and J 0 bases, with 18 bases left between them. Germline assignment: CDR1 SEHNR and CDR2 FQNEAQ (reference sequence). This CDR3 comprises 17 residues.

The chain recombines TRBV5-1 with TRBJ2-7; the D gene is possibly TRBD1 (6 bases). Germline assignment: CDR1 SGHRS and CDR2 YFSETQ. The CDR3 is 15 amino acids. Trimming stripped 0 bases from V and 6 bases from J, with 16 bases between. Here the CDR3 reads CASSLGGGRIFEQYF. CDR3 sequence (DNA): TGCGCCAGCAGCTTGGGAGGGGGTAGGATCTTCGAGCAGTACTTC.

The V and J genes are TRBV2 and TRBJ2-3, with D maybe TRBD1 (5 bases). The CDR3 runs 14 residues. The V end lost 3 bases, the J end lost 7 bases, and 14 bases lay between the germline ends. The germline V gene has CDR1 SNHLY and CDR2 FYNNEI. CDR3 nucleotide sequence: TGTGCCAGCAGTGACGCCAGGGCCGGATATACGCAGTATTTT. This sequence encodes CASSDARAGYTQYF.

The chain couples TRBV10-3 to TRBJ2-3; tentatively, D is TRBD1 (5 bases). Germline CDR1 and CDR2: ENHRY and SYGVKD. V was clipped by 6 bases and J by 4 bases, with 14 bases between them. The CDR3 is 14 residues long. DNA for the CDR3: TGTGCCATCAGCCCATTTGAAGGGGCAGATACGCAGTATTTT. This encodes CAISPFEGADTQYF.

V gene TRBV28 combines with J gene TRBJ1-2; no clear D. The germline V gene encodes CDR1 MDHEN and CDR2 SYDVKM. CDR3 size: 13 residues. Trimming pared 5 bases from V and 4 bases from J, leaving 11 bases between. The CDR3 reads CASSGSLSYGYTF. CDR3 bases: TGTGCCAGCAGTGGGAGTCTCAGCTATGGCTACACCTTC.

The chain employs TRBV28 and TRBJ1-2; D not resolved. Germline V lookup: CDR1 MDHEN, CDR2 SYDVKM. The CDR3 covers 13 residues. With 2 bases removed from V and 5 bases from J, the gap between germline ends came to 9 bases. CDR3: CASSLPGRYGYTF. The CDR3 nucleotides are TGTGCCAGCAGTTTACCGGGGAGGTATGGCTACACCTTC.